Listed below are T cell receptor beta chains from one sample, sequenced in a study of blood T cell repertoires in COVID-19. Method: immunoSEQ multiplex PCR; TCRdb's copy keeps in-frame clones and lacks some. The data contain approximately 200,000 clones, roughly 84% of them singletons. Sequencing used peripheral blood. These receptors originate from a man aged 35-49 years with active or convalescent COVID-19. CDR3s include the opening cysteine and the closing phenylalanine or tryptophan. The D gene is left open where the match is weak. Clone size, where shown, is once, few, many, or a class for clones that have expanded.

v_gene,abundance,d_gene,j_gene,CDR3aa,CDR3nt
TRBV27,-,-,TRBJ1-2,CASSLRGAWDYGYTF,TGTGCCAGCAGTTTACGGGGGGCATGGGACTATGGCTACACCTTC
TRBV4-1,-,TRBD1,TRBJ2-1,CPSRRPGQGYNEQFF,TGCCCCAGCAGACGACCGGGACAGGGCTACAATGAGCAGTTCTTC
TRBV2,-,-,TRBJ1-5,CASTPGVNQPQHF,TGTGCCAGCACCCCGGGAGTCAATCAGCCCCAGCATTTT
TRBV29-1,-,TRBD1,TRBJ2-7,CSGSTSTGTGEQYF,TGCAGCGGCTCCACGAGTACCGGGACAGGGGAGCAGTACTTC
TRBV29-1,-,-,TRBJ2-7,CSVSTGYGSYEQYF,TGCAGCGTTTCTACAGGGTATGGGTCCTACGAGCAGTACTTC
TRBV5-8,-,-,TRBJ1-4,CASSFNAGFLTNEKLFF,TGTGCCAGCAGCTTTAACGCAGGGTTTTTAACTAATGAAAAACTGTTTTTT
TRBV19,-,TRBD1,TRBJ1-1,CASIDRGKITEAFF,TGTGCCAGTATCGACAGGGGTAAAATTACTGAAGCTTTCTTT
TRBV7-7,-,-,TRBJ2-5,CASSTRSRETQYF,TGTGCCAGCAGTACCAGATCCCGAGAGACCCAGTACTTC
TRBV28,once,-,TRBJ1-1,CASSSSRLMNTEAFF,-
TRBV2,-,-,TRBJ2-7,CASSEALQDRGAFEQYF,TGTGCCAGCAGTGAAGCGCTTCAGGACAGAGGAGCCTTCGAGCAGTACTTC
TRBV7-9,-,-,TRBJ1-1,CASSLISPGTEAFF,TGTGCCAGCAGCTTAATCTCGCCGGGCACTGAAGCTTTCTTT
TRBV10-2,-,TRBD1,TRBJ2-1,CASRAGGDNEQFF,TGCGCCAGCAGGGCAGGGGGAGACAATGAGCAGTTCTTC
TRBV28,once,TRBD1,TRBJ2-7,CASSGPTGESYEQYF,TGTGCCAGCAGTGGACCGACAGGGGAATCCTACGAGCAGTACTTC
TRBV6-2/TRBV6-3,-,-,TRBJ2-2,CASSLPGNAGELFF,TGTGCCAGCAGTTTACCGGGGAACGCCGGGGAGCTGTTTTTT
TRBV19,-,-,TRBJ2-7,CASSTSSRSGQYF,TGTGCCAGTAGTACCTCTAGCAGGTCGGGGCAGTACTTC
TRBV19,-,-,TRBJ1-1,CASSIGRGTEAFF,TGTGCCAGTAGTATTGGGCGCGGGACTGAAGCTTTCTTT
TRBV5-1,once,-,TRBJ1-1,CASRTFGPQNTEAFF,TGCGCCAGCAGAACCTTTGGGCCCCAGAACACTGAAGCTTTCTTT
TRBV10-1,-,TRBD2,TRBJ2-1,CASSEAGERGNEQFF,TGCGCCAGCAGTGAAGCGGGAGAGAGGGGGAATGAGCAGTTCTTC
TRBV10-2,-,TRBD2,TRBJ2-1,CASRRGPGGGSYNEQFF,TGCGCCAGCAGGAGGGGACCGGGAGGGGGCTCCTACAATGAGCAGTTCTTC
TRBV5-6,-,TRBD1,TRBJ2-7,CASSLKGQGPYEQYF,TGTGCCAGCAGCTTGAAGGGACAGGGACCCTACGAGCAGTACTTC
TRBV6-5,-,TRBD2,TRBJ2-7,CASRASGGPYEQYF,TGTGCCAGCAGGGCTAGCGGGGGACCCTACGAGCAGTACTTC
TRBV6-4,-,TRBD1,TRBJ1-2,CASMRDSRQGYGYTF,TGTGCCAGCATGAGGGATTCGAGACAGGGGTATGGCTACACCTTC
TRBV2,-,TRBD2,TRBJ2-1,CASSVPSGKGNEQFF,TGTGCCAGCAGTGTCCCTAGCGGGAAAGGGAATGAGCAGTTCTTC
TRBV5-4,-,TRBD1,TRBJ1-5,CASSLGPTGGNQPQHF,TGTGCCAGCAGCTTGGGTCCTACAGGGGGCAATCAGCCCCAGCATTTT
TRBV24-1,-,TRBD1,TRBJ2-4,CATSDSRDPGGNIQYF,TGTGCCACCAGTGACAGCCGGGACCCAGGGGGAAACATTCAGTACTTC
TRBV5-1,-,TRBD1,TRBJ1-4,CASSLGQGVTNEKLFF,TGCGCCAGCAGCTTGGGACAGGGGGTTACTAATGAAAAACTGTTTTTT
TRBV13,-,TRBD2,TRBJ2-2,CASSFGTSGRDTGELFF,TGTGCCAGCAGCTTTGGGACTAGCGGGAGGGACACCGGGGAGCTGTTTTTT
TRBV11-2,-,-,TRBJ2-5,CASSFTYDLTGTRETQYF,TGTGCCAGCAGCTTTACATACGACCTAACAGGGACGCGGGAGACCCAGTACTTC
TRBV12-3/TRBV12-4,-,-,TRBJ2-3,CASSDDRDTQYF,TGTGCCAGCAGTGACGACAGGGATACGCAGTATTTT
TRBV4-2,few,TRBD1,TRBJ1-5,CASSQETAGTGGQPQHF,TGTGCCAGCAGCCAAGAAACCGCCGGGACAGGGGGCCAGCCCCAGCATTTT
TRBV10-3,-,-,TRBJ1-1,CAIEDQGLNTEAFF,TGTGCCATCGAAGATCAGGGATTGAACACTGAAGCTTTCTTT
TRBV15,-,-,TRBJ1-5,CATSNRGNQPQHF,TGTGCCACCAGCAATCGGGGCAATCAGCCCCAGCATTTT
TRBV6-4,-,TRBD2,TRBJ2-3,CASSVLAGVNTDTQYF,TGTGCCAGCAGTGTTCTAGCGGGGGTTAACACAGATACGCAGTATTTT
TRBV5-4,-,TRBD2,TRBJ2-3,CASSSSGRDTDTQYF,TGTGCCAGCAGCTCCAGCGGGAGGGACACAGATACGCAGTATTTT
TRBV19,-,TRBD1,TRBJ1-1,CASSTWGQGAEAFF,TGTGCCAGTAGCACCTGGGGACAGGGGGCTGAAGCTTTCTTT
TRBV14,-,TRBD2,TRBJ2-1,CASSQVGLAGPYNEQFF,TGTGCCAGCAGCCAAGTGGGACTAGCGGGACCCTACAATGAGCAGTTCTTC
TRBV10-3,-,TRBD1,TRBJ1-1,CAINRQGEGTEAFF,TGTGCCATCAACCGACAGGGGGAGGGCACTGAAGCTTTCTTT
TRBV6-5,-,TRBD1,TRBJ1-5,CASGYGTGGNQPQHF,TGTGCCAGCGGCTATGGGACAGGGGGCAATCAGCCCCAGCATTTT
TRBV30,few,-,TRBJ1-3,CAWSVNTGNTIYF,TGTGCCTGGAGTGTAAACACTGGAAACACCATATATTTT
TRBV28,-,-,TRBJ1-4,CASTLTQGPEKLFF,TGTGCCAGCACTTTAACACAGGGACCAGAAAAACTGTTTTTT
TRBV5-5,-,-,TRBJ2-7,CASSPSGLSSYEQYF,TGTGCCAGCAGCCCCAGCGGCTTAAGCTCCTACGAGCAGTACTTC
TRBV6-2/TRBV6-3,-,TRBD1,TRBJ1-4,CASSYLLGQGGSEKLFF,TGTGCCAGCAGTTACCTCCTCGGACAGGGGGGTAGCGAAAAACTGTTTTTT
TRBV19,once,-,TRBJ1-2,CASTAGKAAVLVRNYGYTF,TGTGCCAGTACAGCGGGAAAAGCGGCGGTTTTGGTCCGGAACTATGGCTACACCTTC
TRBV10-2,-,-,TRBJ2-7,CASSDTFFLGEQYF,TGCGCCAGCAGTGACACATTTTTCCTTGGCGAGCAGTACTTC
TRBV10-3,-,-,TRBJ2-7,CAISAGTGAYEQYF,TGTGCCATCAGTGCCGGGACTGGTGCCTACGAGCAGTACTTC
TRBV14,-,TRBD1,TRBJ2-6,CASSQYRGTGANVLTF,TGTGCCAGCAGCCAGTACAGGGGAACTGGGGCCAACGTCCTGACTTTC
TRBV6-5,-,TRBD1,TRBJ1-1,CASMRRDSLNTEAFF,TGTGCCAGCATGAGAAGGGACAGTTTAAACACTGAAGCTTTCTTT
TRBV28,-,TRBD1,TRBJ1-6,CASSYVPGQGYNSPLHF,TGTGCCAGCAGTTACGTACCGGGACAGGGCTATAATTCACCCCTCCACTTT